The clone carrying this T cell receptor beta chain appeared a single time. The antigen remains unidentified. The record originates from a study of cytomegalovirus exposure and HLA in healthy donors. For the study at large: It was reported in a later analysis that the same platform had been used for the approximately 110 validation repertoires as for the 550 to 700 first-cohort repertoires.

Only in-frame clones appear in the TCRdb table, and some are missing; sequencing was by immunoSEQ multiplex PCR. This sample has about 130,000 clones, with about 91% found just once. General study points: Specific recognition of CMV antigens was confirmed in vitro for a few chains (all CMV-associated). Later, an analysis found that TCR clusters from the first cohort tended to co-occur in the 120 or so validation repertoires. There were about 160 TCR beta chains listed as cytomegalovirus-associated.

The clonotype was recovered from a woman between 18 and 30 years old in good health and CMV-seronegative. Sequencing was performed on PBMCs.

This chain's CDR3 is CASSYSGARGTEAFF. The CDR3 DNA sequence: TGTGCCAGCAGTTACTCGGGGGCTCGGGGCACTGAAGCTTTCTTT. The V gene is TRBV6-5, the J gene TRBJ1-1; D is perhaps TRBD1 (6 bases). CDR3 length equals 15 residues. Per the germline V gene, CDR1 is MNHEY and CDR2 is SVGAGI. The V end was cut by 0 bases, the J end by 4 bases, with 12 bases between.